This record looks at one TCR beta chain sequence and its context. What it binds is not known. This sample was taken from a study of CD4 T cells in relation to SARS-CoV-2 and coronaviruses. Study-level results: About 64% of donors had memory CD4+ clonotypes crossrecognizing SARS-CoV-2 and common cold coronavirus spike.

There are 12 residues in the CDR3. Germline-derived CDR1 and CDR2 are MDHEN and SYDVKM. The germline V and J ends were trimmed by 4 bases and 8 bases, with 11 bases remaining between them. CEF-cultured naive and memory CD4+ T cell DNA got survey-level sequencing. Method: immunoSEQ multiplex PCR; TCRdb's copy keeps in-frame clones and lacks some. This repertoire shows about 43,000 clones, over 75% found once; its top ten account for over 1.1%. This receptor was obtained from an adult with COVID-19. The gene calls are TRBV28 and TRBJ1-2; D call uncertain. The sample consisted of naive CD4+ T cells from PBMCs, cultured in vitro. Subset denoted: naive CD4+ T cells isolated by negative enrichment. The CDR3 coding sequence is TGTGCCAGCAGTTCAACCCCGGGGGGCTACACCTTC. Translation: CASSSTPGGYTF.